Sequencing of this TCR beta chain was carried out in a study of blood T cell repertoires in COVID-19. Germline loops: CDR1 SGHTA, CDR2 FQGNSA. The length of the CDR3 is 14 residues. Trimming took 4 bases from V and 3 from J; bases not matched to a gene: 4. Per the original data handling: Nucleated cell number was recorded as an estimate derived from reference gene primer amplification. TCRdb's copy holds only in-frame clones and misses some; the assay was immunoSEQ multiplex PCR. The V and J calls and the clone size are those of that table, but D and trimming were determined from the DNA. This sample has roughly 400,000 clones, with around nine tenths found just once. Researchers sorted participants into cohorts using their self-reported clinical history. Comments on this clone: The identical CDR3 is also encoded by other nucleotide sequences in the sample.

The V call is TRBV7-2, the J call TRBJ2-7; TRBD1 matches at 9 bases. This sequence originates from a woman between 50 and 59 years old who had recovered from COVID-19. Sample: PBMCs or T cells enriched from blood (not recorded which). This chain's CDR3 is CASSWGQGLYEQYF. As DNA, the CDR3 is TGTGCCAGCAGCTGGGGACAGGGACTCTACGAGCAGTACTTC.